The next 3 T cell receptor beta chains were all read from a single sample in a study of Ad26.COV2.S vaccination and SARS-CoV-2 variants. The repertoire was sequenced with immunoSEQ multiplex PCR; TCRdb's copy has only in-frame clones and lacks some. The data hold under 300,000 clones, with 70% to 90% observed a single time. This sample's treatment: around 19 received Ad26.COV2.S at low or high dose, single or two shots; several received placebo; per-sample allocation not given. Samples were taken on day 63 after the first vaccine or placebo injection. Material: peripheral blood, obtained in a trial of Ad26.COV2.S vaccine versus placebo. The receptors were gathered from a person between 18 and 65 years old who received the Ad26.COV2.S COVID-19 vaccine or a placebo.

The V and J genes are TRBV12-3 or TRBV12-4 and TRBJ2-1; TRBD1 agrees at 8 bases. The CDR3 has 12 amino acids. Trimming removed 6 bases from V and 7 bases from J; junction bases left unmatched: 2. The CDR3 DNA reads TGTGCCAGCAGCGGACAGGGTAATGAGCAGTTCTTC. Translating it yields CASSGQGNEQFF.

The chain joins TRBV11-2 to TRBJ1-1, with 7 bases aligning to TRBD1. Trimming at V came to 5 bases and at J to 3 bases, leaving 6 bases not matched to a gene. The CDR3 consists of 14 residues. The germline CDR1 and CDR2 sequences are SGHAT and FQNNGV. CDR3 nucleotides: TGTGCCAGCAGCCCCCGACAGGGATACACTGAAGCTTTCTTT. Translated, it gives CASSPRQGYTEAFF.

This rearrangement joins TRBV6-5 to TRBJ1-1; D remains unclear. The CDR3 covers 15 residues. Trimming took 0 bases from V and 8 from J, leaving 16 bases between them. The germline CDR1 and CDR2 sequences are MNHEY and SVGAGI. The CDR3 DNA is TGTGCCAGCAGTTACTCCCCTCCACAGCGGCTAGAAGCTTTCTTT. As protein: CASSYSPPQRLEAFF.